This T cell receptor (beta chain) appears in the sequencing data of a study of vaccination effects on CD4 cells after COVID-19. Only in-frame clones appear in the TCRdb table, and some are missing; sequencing was by immunoSEQ multiplex PCR. The sample consists of around 69,000 clones, around 74% of them appearing once. V was shortened by 0 bases and J by 0 bases, with 8 bases between the two germline ends. The CDR3 is 16 amino acids. The germline V gene encodes CDR1 MNHEY and CDR2 SVGEGT. The ViraFEST assay expanded antigen-specific CD4+ T cells with viral peptide pools before sequencing. Cultured cells yielded isolated CD4+ T cells after around 10 days. All participants had two doses of either the BNT162b2 or mRNA-1273 vaccine. A note on this clone: Its antigen is undetermined.

Source: CD4+ T cells from PBMCs cultured with HCoV-229E spike peptides, taken after COVID-19 vaccination. This TCR was sampled from a human donor who received a COVID-19 vaccine. The chain employs TRBV6-2 or TRBV6-3 and TRBJ2-2; D is unclear. The CDR3 region has the DNA TGTGCCAGCAGTTACTCGAGACGGACGAACACCGGGGAGCTGTTTTTT. Translating it yields CASSYSRRTNTGELFF.